Listed below are T cell receptor beta chains from one sample, sequenced in a study of shared clonotypes between healthy human individuals. Assay: immunoSEQ multiplex PCR; the TCRdb copy retains only in-frame clones and omits some. The sample lists 1,400,000 or so clones, approximately 98.5% seen once, with under 0.45% in the top ten. What was sequenced was naive CD4+ T cells sorted from blood. These receptor sequences come from a man younger than 40 in good health. The CDR3 runs from the conserved cysteine through the conserved F or W. D genes are given only for firm matches. Not every row has a clone size; where given, it reads once, few, many or a size class.

j_call: TRBJ1-2
d_call: TRBD1
v_call: TRBV5-8
clone_size: once
cdr3_nt: TGTGCCAGCAGCGTCTGGGACAGGGACTATGGCTACACCTTC
cdr3_aa: CASSVWDRDYGYTF

j_call: TRBJ2-5
d_call: TRBD2
v_call: TRBV7-2
clone_size: .
cdr3_nt: TGTGCCAGCAGCTTCTATAGCGGGAGAGGTGAGACCCAGTACTTC
cdr3_aa: CASSFYSGRGETQYF

j_call: TRBJ2-2
d_call: .
v_call: TRBV18
clone_size: .
cdr3_nt: TGTGCCAGCTCACCACTGGACCGGGGGCCGAACACCGGGGAGCTGTTTTTT
cdr3_aa: CASSPLDRGPNTGELFF

j_call: TRBJ2-2
d_call: .
v_call: TRBV5-1
clone_size: .
cdr3_nt: TGCGCCAGCAGCTTGAAGGACAACACCGGGGAGCTGTTTTTT
cdr3_aa: CASSLKDNTGELFF

j_call: TRBJ2-2
d_call: TRBD2
v_call: TRBV4-2
clone_size: .
cdr3_nt: TGTGCCAGCAGCCAAGAGATGCGACTAGCCACCGGGGAGCTGTTTTTT
cdr3_aa: CASSQEMRLATGELFF

j_call: TRBJ2-1
d_call: .
v_call: TRBV7-6
clone_size: .
cdr3_nt: TGTGCCAGCAGCTTAAACACCGACAATGAGCAGTTCTTC
cdr3_aa: CASSLNTDNEQFF

j_call: TRBJ2-1
d_call: TRBD2
v_call: TRBV7-8
clone_size: .
cdr3_nt: TGTGCCAGCAGCTTAGATGGTAGCGGGCTGGCACGGGTTAATGAGCAGTTCTTC
cdr3_aa: CASSLDGSGLARVNEQFF

j_call: TRBJ2-2
d_call: .
v_call: TRBV11-2
clone_size: few
cdr3_nt: TGTGCCAGCAGCTTAGGGTTGAACACCGGGGAGCTGTTTTTT
cdr3_aa: CASSLGLNTGELFF

j_call: TRBJ2-5
d_call: .
v_call: TRBV7-6
clone_size: .
cdr3_nt: TGTGCCAGCAGCTTAGCGGTGTCAAGCAGGGCGGGAGAGACCCAGTACTTC
cdr3_aa: CASSLAVSSRAGETQYF

j_call: TRBJ2-1
d_call: .
v_call: TRBV5-4
clone_size: .
cdr3_nt: TGTGCCAGCAGCTTTTTTGATGAGCAGTTCTTC
cdr3_aa: CASSFFDEQFF

j_call: TRBJ1-1
d_call: TRBD1
v_call: TRBV25-1
clone_size: .
cdr3_nt: TGTGCCAGCAGCACGATGACAGGGTGGGTCACTGAAGCTTTCTTT
cdr3_aa: CASSTMTGWVTEAFF